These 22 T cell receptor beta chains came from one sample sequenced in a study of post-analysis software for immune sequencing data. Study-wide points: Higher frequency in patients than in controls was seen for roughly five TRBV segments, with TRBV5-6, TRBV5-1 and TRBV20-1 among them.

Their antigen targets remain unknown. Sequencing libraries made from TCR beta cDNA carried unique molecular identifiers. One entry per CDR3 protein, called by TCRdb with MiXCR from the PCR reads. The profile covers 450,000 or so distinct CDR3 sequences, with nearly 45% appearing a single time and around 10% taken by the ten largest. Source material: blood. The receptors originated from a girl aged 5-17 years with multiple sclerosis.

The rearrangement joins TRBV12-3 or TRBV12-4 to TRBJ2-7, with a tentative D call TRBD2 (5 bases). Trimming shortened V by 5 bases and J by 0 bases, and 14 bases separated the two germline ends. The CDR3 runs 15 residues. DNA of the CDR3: TGTGCCAGCAGTCTCATCAGCGGCAACTCCTACGAGCAGTACTTC. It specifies CASSLISGNSYEQYF.

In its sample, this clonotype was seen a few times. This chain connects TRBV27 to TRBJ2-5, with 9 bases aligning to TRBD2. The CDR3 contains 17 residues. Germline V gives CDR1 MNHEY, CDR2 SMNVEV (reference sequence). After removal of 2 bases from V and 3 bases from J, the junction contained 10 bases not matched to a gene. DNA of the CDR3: TGTGCCAGCAGTTTACTAGGGGGCGGGAGGGTAAAAGAGACCCAGTACTTC. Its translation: CASSLLGGGRVKETQYF.

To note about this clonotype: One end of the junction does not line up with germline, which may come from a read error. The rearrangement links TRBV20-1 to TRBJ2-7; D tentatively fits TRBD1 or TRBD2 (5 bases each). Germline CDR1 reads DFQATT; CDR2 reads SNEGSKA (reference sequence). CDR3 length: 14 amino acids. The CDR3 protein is CSTRDVRGSYEQYF. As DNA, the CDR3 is TGCAGTACTAGAGATGTAAGGGGATCCTACGAGCAGTACTTC.

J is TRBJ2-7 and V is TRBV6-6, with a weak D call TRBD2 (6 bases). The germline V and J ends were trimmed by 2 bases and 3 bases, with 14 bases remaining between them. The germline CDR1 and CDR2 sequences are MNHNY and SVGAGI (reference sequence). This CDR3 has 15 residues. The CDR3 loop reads CASSYVGGSGYEQYF. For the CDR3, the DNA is TGTGCCAGCAGTTACGTCGGGGGATCGGGCTACGAGCAGTACTTC.

The CDR3 sequence is CASSVSTENNEQFF. The CDR3 nucleotides are TGCGCCAGCAGCGTCTCCACAGAGAACAATGAGCAGTTCTTC. The gene calls are TRBV5-1 and TRBJ2-1; no clear D gene. V was cut by 4 bases and J by 5 bases, with 13 bases left in between. The length of the CDR3 is 14 residues. Germline V gene lookup returns CDR1 SGHRS and CDR2 YFSETQ.

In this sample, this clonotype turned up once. The CDR3 sequence: CASSAMDGGSSYNEQFF. The CDR3 DNA is TGTGCCAGCAGTGCGATGGACGGCGGAAGCTCCTACAATGAGCAGTTCTTC. This chain connects TRBV6-1 to TRBJ2-1; D is unresolved. This CDR3 spans 17 amino acids. Germline V lookup: CDR1 MNHNS, CDR2 SASEGT. The germline V and J ends were trimmed by 4 bases and 0 bases, with 16 bases remaining between them.

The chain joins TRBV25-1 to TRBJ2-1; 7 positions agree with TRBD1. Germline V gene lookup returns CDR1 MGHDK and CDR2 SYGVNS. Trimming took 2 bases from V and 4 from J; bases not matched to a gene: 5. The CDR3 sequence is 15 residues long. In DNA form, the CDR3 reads TGTGCCAGCAGTGAAACGGGACAGTCATACAATGAGCAGTTCTTC. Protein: CASSETGQSYNEQFF.

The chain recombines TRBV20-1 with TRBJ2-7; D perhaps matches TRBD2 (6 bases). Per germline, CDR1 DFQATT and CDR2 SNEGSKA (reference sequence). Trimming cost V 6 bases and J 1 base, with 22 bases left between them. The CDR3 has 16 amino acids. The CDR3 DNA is TGCAGTGCCACCAGCCCTACGGGGGTAGGGTCCTACGAGCAGTACTTC. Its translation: CSATSPTGVGSYEQYF.

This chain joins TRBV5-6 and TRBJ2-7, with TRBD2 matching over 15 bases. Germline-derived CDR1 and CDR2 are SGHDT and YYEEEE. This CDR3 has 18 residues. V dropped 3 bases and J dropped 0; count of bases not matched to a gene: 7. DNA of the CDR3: TGTGCCAGCAGCTCGTCAGGACTAGCGGGAGGGCCCTCCTACGAGCAGTACTTC. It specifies CASSSSGLAGGPSYEQYF.

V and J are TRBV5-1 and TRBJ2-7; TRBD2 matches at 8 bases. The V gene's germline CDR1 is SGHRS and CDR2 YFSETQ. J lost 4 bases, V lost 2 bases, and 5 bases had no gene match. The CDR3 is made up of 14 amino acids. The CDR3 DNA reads TGCGCCAGCAGCTTCGCCAGCGGGAGATACGAGCAGTACTTC. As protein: CASSFASGRYEQYF.

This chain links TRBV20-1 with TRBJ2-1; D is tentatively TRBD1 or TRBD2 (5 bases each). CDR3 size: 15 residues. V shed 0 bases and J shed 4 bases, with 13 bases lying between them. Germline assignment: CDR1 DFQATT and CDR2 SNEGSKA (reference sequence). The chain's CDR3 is CSARDSPGPYNEQFF. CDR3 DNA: TGCAGTGCTAGAGATTCTCCGGGGCCGTACAATGAGCAGTTCTTC.

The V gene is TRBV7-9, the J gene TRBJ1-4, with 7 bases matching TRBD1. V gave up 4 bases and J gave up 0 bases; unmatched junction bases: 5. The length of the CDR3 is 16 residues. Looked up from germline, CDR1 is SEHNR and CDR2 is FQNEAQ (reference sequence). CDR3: CASSSGQTATNEKLFF. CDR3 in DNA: TGTGCCAGCAGCTCGGGACAGACTGCAACTAATGAAAAACTGTTTTTT.

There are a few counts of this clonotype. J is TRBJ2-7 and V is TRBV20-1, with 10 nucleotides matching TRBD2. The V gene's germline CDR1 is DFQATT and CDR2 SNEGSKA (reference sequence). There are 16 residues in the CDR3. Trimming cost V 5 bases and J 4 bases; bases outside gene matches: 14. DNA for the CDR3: TGCAGTGCTCCTCGACTAGCGGGCTTAGATTCGTACGAGCAGTACTTC. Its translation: CSAPRLAGLDSYEQYF.

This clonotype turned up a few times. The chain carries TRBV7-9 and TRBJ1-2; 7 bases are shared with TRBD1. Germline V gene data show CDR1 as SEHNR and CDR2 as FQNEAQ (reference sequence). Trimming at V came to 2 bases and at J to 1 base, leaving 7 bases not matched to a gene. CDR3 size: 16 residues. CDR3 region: CASSLMEGARNYGYTF. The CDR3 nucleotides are TGTGCCAGCAGCTTAATGGAGGGGGCGCGTAACTATGGCTACACCTTC.

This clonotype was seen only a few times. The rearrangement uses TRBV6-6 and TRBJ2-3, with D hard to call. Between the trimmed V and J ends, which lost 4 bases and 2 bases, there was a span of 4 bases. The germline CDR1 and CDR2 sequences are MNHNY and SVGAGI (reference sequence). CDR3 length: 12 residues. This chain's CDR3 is CASSFNTDTQYF. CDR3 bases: TGTGCCAGCAGTTTCAACACAGATACGCAGTATTTT.

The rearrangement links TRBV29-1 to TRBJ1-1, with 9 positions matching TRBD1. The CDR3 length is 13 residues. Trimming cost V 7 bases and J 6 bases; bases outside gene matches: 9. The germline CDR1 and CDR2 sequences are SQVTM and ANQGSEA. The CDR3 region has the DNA TGCAGCGGGGGACAGGGTAAGGAGGCTGAAGCTTTCTTT. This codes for CSGGQGKEAEAFF.

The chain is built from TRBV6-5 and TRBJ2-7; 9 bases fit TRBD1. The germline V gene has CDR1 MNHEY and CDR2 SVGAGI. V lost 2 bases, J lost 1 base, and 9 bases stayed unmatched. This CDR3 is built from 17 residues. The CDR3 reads CASSYAYSGTGSYEQYF. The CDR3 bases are TGTGCCAGCAGTTACGCTTACTCCGGGACAGGGTCCTACGAGCAGTACTTC.

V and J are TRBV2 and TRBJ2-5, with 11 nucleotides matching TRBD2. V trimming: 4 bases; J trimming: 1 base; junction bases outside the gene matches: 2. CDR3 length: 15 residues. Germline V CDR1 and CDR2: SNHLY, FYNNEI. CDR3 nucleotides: TGTGCCAGCAGTGGACTAGCGGGGATCCAAGAGACCCAGTACTTC. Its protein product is CASSGLAGIQETQYF.

The CDR3 sequence: CASSQDRMGLGKNKETQYF. The CDR3 DNA is TGTGCCAGCAGCCAAGATCGGATGGGACTTGGCAAAAATAAAGAGACCCAGTACTTC. The chain combines TRBV4-2 with TRBJ2-5, with D tentatively TRBD2 (6 bases). Trimming took 0 bases from V and 3 from J, leaving 23 bases between them. This CDR3 is 19 amino acids long. CDR1 is LGHNA and CDR2 is YNFKEQ in the germline V gene.

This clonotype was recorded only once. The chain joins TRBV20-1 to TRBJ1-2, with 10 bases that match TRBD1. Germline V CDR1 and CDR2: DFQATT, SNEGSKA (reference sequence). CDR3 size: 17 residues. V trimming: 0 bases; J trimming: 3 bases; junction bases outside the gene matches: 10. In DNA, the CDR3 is TGCAGTGCTAGAGATACGACAGGGGGCCTGGATTACTATGGCTACACCTTC. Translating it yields CSARDTTGGLDYYGYTF.

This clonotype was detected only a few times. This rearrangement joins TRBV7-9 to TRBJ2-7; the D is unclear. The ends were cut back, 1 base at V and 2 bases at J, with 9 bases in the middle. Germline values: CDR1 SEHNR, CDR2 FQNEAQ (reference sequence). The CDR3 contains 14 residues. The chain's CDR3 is CASSLEISTYEQYF. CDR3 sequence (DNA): TGTGCCAGCAGCTTAGAGATAAGTACCTACGAGCAGTACTTC.

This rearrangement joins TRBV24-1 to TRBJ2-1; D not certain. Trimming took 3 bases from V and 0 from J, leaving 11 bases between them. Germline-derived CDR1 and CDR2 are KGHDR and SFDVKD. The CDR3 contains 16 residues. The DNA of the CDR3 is TGTGCCACCAGTGATATGCAGGACCCCTCCTACAATGAGCAGTTCTTC. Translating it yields CATSDMQDPSYNEQFF.